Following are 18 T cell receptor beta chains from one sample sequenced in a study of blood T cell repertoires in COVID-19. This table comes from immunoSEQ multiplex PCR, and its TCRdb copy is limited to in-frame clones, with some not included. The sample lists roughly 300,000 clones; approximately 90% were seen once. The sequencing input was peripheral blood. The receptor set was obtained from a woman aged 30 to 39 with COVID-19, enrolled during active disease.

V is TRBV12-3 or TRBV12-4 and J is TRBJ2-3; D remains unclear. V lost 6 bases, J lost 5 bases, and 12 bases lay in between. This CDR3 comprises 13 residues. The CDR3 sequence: CASSLLGEDTQYF. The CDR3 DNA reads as TGTGCCAGCAGCCTACTGGGCGAAGATACGCAGTATTTT.

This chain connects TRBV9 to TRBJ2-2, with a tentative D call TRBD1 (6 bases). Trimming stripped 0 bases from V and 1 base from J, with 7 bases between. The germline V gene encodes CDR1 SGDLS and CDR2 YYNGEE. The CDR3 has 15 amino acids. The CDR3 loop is CASSVAGVNTGELFF. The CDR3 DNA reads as TGTGCCAGCAGCGTAGCAGGGGTGAACACCGGGGAGCTGTTTTTT.

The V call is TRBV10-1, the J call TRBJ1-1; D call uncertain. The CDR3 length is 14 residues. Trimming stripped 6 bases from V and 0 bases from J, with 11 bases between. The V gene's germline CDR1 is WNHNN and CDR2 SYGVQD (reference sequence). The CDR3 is CASSETEMNTEAFF. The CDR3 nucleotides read TGCGCCAGCAGCGAGACCGAGATGAACACTGAAGCTTTCTTT.

CDR3 residues: CASSQDGTRGNQPQHF. CDR3 coding DNA: TGCGCCAGCAGCCAAGATGGGACTAGAGGCAATCAGCCCCAGCATTTT. The chain joins TRBV4-1 to TRBJ1-5, with D possibly being TRBD1 (5 bases). CDR3 size: 16 residues. CDR1 is MGHRA and CDR2 is YSYEKL in the germline V gene. V lost 0 bases to trimming and J lost 2 bases, with 11 bases between them.

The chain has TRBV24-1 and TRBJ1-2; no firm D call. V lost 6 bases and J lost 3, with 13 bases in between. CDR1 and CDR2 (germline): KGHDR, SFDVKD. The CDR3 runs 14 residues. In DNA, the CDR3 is TGTGCCACCAGTACCTCGGCAGGCCACTATGGCTACACCTTC. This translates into CATSTSAGHYGYTF.

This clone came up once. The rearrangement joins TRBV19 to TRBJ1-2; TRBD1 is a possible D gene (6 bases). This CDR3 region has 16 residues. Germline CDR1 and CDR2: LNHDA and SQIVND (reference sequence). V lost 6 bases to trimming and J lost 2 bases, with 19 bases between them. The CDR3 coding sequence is TGTGCCAGTAGAAGAAAGACCGGGACAATCAACTATGGCTACACCTTC. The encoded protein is CASRRKTGTINYGYTF.

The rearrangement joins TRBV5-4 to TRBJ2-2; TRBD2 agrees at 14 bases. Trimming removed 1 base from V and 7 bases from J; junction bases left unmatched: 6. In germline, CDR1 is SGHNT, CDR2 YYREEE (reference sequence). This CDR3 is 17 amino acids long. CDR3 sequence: CASSLWGLAGESGELFF. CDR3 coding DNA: TGTGCCAGCAGCTTGTGGGGACTAGCGGGAGAGAGCGGGGAGCTGTTTTTT.

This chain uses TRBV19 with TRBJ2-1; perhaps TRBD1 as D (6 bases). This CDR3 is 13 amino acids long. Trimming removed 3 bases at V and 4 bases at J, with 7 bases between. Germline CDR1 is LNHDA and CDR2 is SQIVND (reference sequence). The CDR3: CASSIRGYNEQFF. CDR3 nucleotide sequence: TGTGCCAGTAGTATCAGGGGTTACAATGAGCAGTTCTTC. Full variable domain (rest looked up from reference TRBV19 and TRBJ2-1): DGGITQSPKYLFRKEGQNVTLSCEQNLNHDAMYWYRQDPGQGLRLIYYSQIVNDFQKGDIAEGYSVSREKKESFPLTVTSAQKNPTAFYLCASSIRGYNEQFFGPGTRLTVL.

CDR3 nucleotide sequence: TGTGCCAGTAGTTCCCGGACAGGGGGGAACACTGAAGCTTTCTTT. Its protein product is CASSSRTGGNTEAFF. The V gene is TRBV19, the J gene TRBJ1-1; 10 nucleotides agree with TRBD1. Germline CDR1 is LNHDA and CDR2 is SQIVND (reference sequence). The trim removed 5 bases at V and 1 base at J, leaving 4 bases unmatched. CDR3 length: 15 residues.

Written as DNA, the CDR3 is TGTGCCAGCTCACCTCCAGGATACGATGAGCAGTTCTTC. It encodes CASSPPGYDEQFF. The chain recombines TRBV18 with TRBJ2-1; D gene uncertain. Trimming cost V 3 bases and J 8 bases, with 11 bases left between them. Germline CDR1 is KGHSH and CDR2 is LQKENI. This CDR3 spans 13 amino acids.

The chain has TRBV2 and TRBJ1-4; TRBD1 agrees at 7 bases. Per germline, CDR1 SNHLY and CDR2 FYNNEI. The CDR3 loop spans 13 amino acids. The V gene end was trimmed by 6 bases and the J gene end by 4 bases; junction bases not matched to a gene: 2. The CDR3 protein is CASRRDSNEKLFF. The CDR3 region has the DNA TGTGCCAGCAGGAGGGACAGTAATGAAAAACTGTTTTTT.

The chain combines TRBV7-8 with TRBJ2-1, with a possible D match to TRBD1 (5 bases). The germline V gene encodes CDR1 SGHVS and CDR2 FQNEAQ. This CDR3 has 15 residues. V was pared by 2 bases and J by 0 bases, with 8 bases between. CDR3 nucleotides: TGTGCCAGCAGCTTACTACAGGCCTCCTACAATGAGCAGTTCTTC. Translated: CASSLLQASYNEQFF.

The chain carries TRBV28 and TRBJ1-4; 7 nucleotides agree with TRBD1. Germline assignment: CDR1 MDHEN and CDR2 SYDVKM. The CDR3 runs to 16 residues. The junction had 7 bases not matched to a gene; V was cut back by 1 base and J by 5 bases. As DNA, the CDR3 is TGTGCCAGCAGTTTATCGGGAGGGGGCCTGAATGAAAAACTGTTTTTT. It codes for CASSLSGGGLNEKLFF.

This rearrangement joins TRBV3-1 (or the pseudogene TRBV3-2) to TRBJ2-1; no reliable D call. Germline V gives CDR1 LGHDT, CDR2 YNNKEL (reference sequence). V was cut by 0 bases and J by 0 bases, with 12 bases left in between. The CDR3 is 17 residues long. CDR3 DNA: TGTGCCAGCAGCCAAGATGTAGCCGCGTACTCCTACAATGAGCAGTTCTTC. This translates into CASSQDVAAYSYNEQFF.

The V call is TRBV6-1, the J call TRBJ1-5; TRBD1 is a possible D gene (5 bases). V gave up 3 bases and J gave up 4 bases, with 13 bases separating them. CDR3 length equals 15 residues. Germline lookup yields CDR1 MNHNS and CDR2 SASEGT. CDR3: CASSDVSRVNQPQHF. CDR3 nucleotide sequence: TGTGCCAGCAGTGATGTTAGCAGGGTGAATCAGCCCCAGCATTTT.

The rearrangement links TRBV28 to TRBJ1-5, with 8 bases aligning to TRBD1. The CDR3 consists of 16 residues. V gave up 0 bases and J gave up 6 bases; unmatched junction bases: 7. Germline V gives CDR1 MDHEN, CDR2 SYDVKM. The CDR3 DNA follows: TGTGCCAGCAGTTTATGGGGACAGGTGAACTTTCAGCCCCAGCATTTT. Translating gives CASSLWGQVNFQPQHF.

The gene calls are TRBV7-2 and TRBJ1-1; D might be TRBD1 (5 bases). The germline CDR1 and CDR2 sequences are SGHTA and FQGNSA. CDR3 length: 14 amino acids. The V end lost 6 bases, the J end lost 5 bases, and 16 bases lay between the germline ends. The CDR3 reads CASRPAGHLTEAFF. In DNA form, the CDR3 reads TGTGCCAGCAGACCTGCAGGACACCTAACTGAAGCTTTCTTT.

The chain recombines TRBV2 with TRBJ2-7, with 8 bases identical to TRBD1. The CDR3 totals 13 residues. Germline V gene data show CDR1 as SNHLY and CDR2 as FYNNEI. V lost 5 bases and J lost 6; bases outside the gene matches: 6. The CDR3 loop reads CASSLGTGLEQYF. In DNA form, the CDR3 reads TGTGCCAGCAGTCTCGGGACAGGACTCGAGCAGTACTTC.